This is a list of T cell receptor beta chains from one sample in a study of T-cell memory formation after mild COVID-19. TCRdb reprocessed the 5' RACE reads via MiXCR and lists one record per CDR3 protein. The table records 310,000 or so distinct CDR3 sequences, 15% to 20% of them present only once. The specimen was PBMCs or a T cell subset sorted from them (not recorded which). These receptors all stem from a man aged 18 to 29 who had mild COVID-19 (a few samples of this study predate the infection). Cell type and time point are not known. CDR3s include the opening cysteine and the closing phenylalanine or tryptophan. D genes are given only for firm matches. For some rows the clone size is stated as once, few or many, or as a class when expanded; others skip it.

CDR3aa: CASSYWAGGGTEAFF
CDR3nt: TGTGCCAGCAGTTACTGGGCAGGGGGAGGCACTGAAGCTTTCTTT
v_gene: TRBV6-5
abundance: NA
j_gene: TRBJ1-1
d_gene: TRBD1

CDR3aa: CASSPDAGQGVGANVLTF
CDR3nt: TGCGCCAGCAGCCCGGACGCGGGACAGGGGGTCGGGGCCAACGTCCTGACTTTC
v_gene: TRBV5-1
abundance: few
j_gene: TRBJ2-6
d_gene: TRBD1

CDR3aa: CSARGRDFYGYTF
CDR3nt: TGCAGTGCTCGGGGCAGGGACTTCTATGGCTACACCTTC
v_gene: TRBV20-1
abundance: NA
j_gene: TRBJ1-2
d_gene: NA

CDR3aa: CASSGGTGATYGYTF
CDR3nt: TGTGCCAGCAGCGGGGGGACGGGGGCCACCTATGGCTACACCTTC
v_gene: TRBV6-5
abundance: few
j_gene: TRBJ1-2
d_gene: NA

CDR3aa: CSARDAWNTEAFF
CDR3nt: TGCAGTGCTAGAGATGCTTGGAACACTGAAGCTTTCTTT
v_gene: TRBV20-1
abundance: few
j_gene: TRBJ1-1
d_gene: NA

CDR3aa: CAISEGGDTQYF
CDR3nt: TGTGCCATCAGTGAAGGGGGAGATACGCAGTATTTT
v_gene: TRBV10-3
abundance: NA
j_gene: TRBJ2-3
d_gene: NA

CDR3aa: CASKQGFFGTDTQYF
CDR3nt: TGTGCCAGTAAACAGGGCTTTTTTGGCACAGATACGCAGTATTTT
v_gene: TRBV2
abundance: few
j_gene: TRBJ2-3
d_gene: NA

CDR3aa: CAISGLAVNNEQFF
CDR3nt: TGTGCCATCAGTGGACTAGCGGTCAACAATGAGCAGTTCTTC
v_gene: TRBV10-3
abundance: many
j_gene: TRBJ2-1
d_gene: TRBD2

CDR3aa: CASSLAGAWDTQYF
CDR3nt: TGTGCCAGCAGCTTAGCGGGGGCGTGGGATACGCAGTATTTT
v_gene: TRBV7-6
abundance: NA
j_gene: TRBJ2-3
d_gene: NA

CDR3aa: CASSRDQVATNEKLFF
CDR3nt: TGTGCCAGCAGCCGGGATCAAGTTGCAACTAATGAAAAACTGTTTTTT
v_gene: TRBV5-6
abundance: few
j_gene: TRBJ1-4
d_gene: NA

CDR3aa: CASSFWPVATENTEAFF
CDR3nt: TGTGCCAGCAGCTTTTGGCCTGTGGCGACTGAGAACACTGAAGCTTTCTTT
v_gene: TRBV11-2
abundance: few
j_gene: TRBJ1-1
d_gene: NA